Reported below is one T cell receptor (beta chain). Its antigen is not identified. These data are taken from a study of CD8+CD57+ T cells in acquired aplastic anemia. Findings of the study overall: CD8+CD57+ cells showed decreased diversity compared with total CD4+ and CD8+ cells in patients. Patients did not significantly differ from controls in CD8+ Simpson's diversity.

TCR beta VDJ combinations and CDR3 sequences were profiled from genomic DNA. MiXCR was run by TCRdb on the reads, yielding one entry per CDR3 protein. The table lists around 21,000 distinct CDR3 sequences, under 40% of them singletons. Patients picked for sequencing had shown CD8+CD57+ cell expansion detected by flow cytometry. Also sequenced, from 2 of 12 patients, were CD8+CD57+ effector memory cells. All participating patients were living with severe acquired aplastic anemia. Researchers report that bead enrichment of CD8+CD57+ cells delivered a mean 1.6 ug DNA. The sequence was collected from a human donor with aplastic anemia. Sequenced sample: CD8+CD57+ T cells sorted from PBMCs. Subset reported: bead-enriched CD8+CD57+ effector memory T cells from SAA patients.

CDR3 loop: CATSDSDRFGGEQYF. CDR3 nucleotides: TGTGCCACCAGTGACTCGGACAGATTTGGTGGCGAGCAGTACTTC. The rearrangement links TRBV24-1 to TRBJ2-7, with D possibly TRBD1 on 6 matching bases. The ends were cut back, 4 bases at V and 6 bases at J, with 18 bases in the middle. The CDR3 length is 15 residues. Germline V lookup: CDR1 KGHDR, CDR2 SFDVKD.